This T cell receptor beta chain appears in the sequencing data of a study of chemoradiotherapy in HPV16-positive cancers. Study context: A couple of HPV16-positive patients' cells yielded candidate HPV-specific clones and common motifs.

Libraries were prepared by immunoSEQ multiplex PCR; TCRdb keeps only in-frame clonotypes and omits some of them. Here the sample spans 13,000 or so clones, approximately 85% being singletons. As regards this clone: Its target is not known.

Study findings and constraints: Candidate HPV-specific clones and E7-related TCR motifs grew in tumor during treatment. The functional HPV-specific definition rests on just a couple of HPV16-positive patients.

Over chemoradiotherapy, repertoires were sampled more than once. Germline-derived CDR1 and CDR2 are SNHLY and FYNNEI. The V gene lost 6 bases and the J gene lost 9 bases, with 9 bases spanning the gap. This CDR3 region has 11 residues. The sequence came from a human donor with HPV-associated anogenital cancer. The genes are TRBV2 and TRBJ2-1; tentative D call: TRBD2 (6 bases). The material was blood, obtained from a patient who underwent chemoradiotherapy. This CDR3 reads CASRLGGEQFF. In DNA form, the CDR3 reads TGTGCCAGCAGGTTGGGGGGTGAGCAGTTCTTC.